The 6 T cell receptor beta chains presented below share a single source sample, sequenced in a study of CXCR3-negative and CXCR3-positive naive CD8 T cells. General observations from the study: Naive cells with CXCR3 showed TRB CDR3s that were more hydrophobic than those in CXCR3-negative naive cells.

Which antigens these TCRs recognize remains unknown. 5' RACE with UMI labels generated the TRB cDNA libraries. TCRdb re-called the 5' RACE reads and catalogs CDR3 proteins one per entry, DNA excluded. The sample includes about 140,000 distinct CDR3 sequences. Sample: naive CXCR3+ CD8+ T cells from blood. The sample's subset: CD45RO-CCR7+CD27+CD95- naive CD8+ T cells expressing CXCR3 (TNR3+). Receptors originate from a human donor in good health. Some clones in this sample may be carry-over from other donors' samples.

The rearrangement uses TRBV4-2 and TRBJ1-3; the D call of TRBD1 rests on TCRdb alone, since no DNA is present to check it. There are 17 residues in the CDR3. Germline CDR1 reads LGHNA; CDR2 reads YNFKEQ. CDR3 protein: CASSQDLLTVGGNTIYF.

CDR3 region: CSVFLATGELFF. The chain uses TRBV29-1 and TRBJ2-2. The length of the CDR3 is 12 residues. The germline CDR1 and CDR2 sequences are SQVTM and ANQGSEA.

The chain carries TRBV4-1 and TRBJ2-1; TCRdb outputs TRBD1, but without DNA this stays unchecked. CDR1 is MGHRA and CDR2 is YSYEKL in the germline V gene. The CDR3 has 14 residues. Here the CDR3 reads CASSPLQGESEQFF.

The rearrangement uses TRBV5-7 and TRBJ2-7; no DNA is available, so the TRBD1 call from TCRdb remains unchecked. TRBV5-7 is an ORF; its function is uncertain. The CDR3 has 12 residues. The CDR3 here is CASGDSAYEQYF.

This chain's CDR3 is CASSFRDRPSTDTQYF. The chain uses TRBV7-9 and TRBJ2-3; TCRdb selects TRBD1, and the lack of DNA leaves this call unchecked. CDR3 size: 16 residues. In germline, CDR1 is SEHNR, CDR2 FQNEAQ (reference sequence).

The V and J genes are TRBV10-3 and TRBJ2-5; the D call from TCRdb, TRBD1, cannot be confirmed without DNA. The CDR3 is 15 amino acids. Germline V gives CDR1 ENHRY, CDR2 SYGVKD. CDR3 in amino acids: CAISSPGQRQETQYF.